This T cell receptor beta chain comes out of a study of blood T cell repertoires in COVID-19. On the study more broadly: In each case, the material was cDNA or gDNA derived from T cells, B-cell-depleted T cells, or PBMCs.

Libraries were prepared by immunoSEQ multiplex PCR; TCRdb keeps only in-frame clonotypes and omits some of them. The sample has about 34,000 clones; around 77% are singletons. The CDR3 runs to 15 residues. Trimming removed 5 bases at V and 0 bases at J, with 10 bases between. Germline V gene sequence: CDR1 SNHLY, CDR2 FYNNEI. Sample: peripheral blood. The chain has TRBV2 and TRBJ2-2; perhaps TRBD2 as D (5 bases). This sequence originates from a human donor in a cohort sampled during active COVID-19. The chain's CDR3 is CASSLDSTNTGELFF. The CDR3, as DNA: TGTGCCAGCAGTCTGGACTCCACGAACACCGGGGAGCTGTTTTTT.